The 3 T cell receptor beta chains presented below share a single source sample, sequenced in a study of OX40 agonist ivuxolimab in advanced cancers. Sequenced by immunoSEQ multiplex PCR; TCRdb stores in-frame clones only, minus some. The sample holds about 77,000 clones, around nine tenths seen once. The sequenced sample was CD4+ or CD8+ T cells sorted from blood, obtained in a trial of the OX40 agonist ivuxolimab. The receptors were gathered from an adult with an advanced solid tumor such as melanoma, head and neck, liver or kidney cancer.

With respect to this clone: Within the sample, other DNA sequences also encode this same CDR3. The chain joins TRBV7-2 to TRBJ1-5; D call uncertain. This CDR3 has 14 residues. V was shortened by 0 bases and J by 2 bases, with 5 bases between the two germline ends. The germline V gene has CDR1 SGHTA and CDR2 FQGNSA. The CDR3 loop reads CASSLAGGNQPQHF. CDR3 sequence (DNA): TGTGCCAGCAGCTTAGCTGGGGGCAATCAGCCCCAGCATTTT.

This clone is a singleton in its sample. The chain carries TRBV6-5 and TRBJ1-5; D gene uncertain. Trimming pared 6 bases from V and 3 bases from J, leaving 0 bases between. Per germline, CDR1 MNHEY and CDR2 SVGAGI. The length of the CDR3 is 10 residues. CDR3 sequence: CASSNQPQHF. The DNA for the CDR3 is TGTGCCAGCAGCAATCAGCCCCAGCATTTT.

The rearrangement uses TRBV9 and TRBJ2-7; D gene ambiguous. The germline CDR1 and CDR2 sequences are SGDLS and YYNGEE. This CDR3 contains 12 residues. V was clipped by 7 bases and J by 2 bases, with 10 bases between them. The CDR3 reads CASATDPYEQYF. The CDR3 DNA reads as TGTGCCAGCGCGACGGATCCCTACGAGCAGTACTTC.